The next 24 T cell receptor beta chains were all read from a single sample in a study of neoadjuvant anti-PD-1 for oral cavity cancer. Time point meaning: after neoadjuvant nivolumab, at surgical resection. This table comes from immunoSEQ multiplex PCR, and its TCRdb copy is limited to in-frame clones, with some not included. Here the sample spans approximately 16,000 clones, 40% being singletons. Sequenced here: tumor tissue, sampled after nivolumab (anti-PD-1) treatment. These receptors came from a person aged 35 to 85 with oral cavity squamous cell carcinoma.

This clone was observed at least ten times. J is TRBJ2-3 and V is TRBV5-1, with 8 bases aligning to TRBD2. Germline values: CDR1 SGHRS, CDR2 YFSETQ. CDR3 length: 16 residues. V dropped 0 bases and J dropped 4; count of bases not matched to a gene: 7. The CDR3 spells CASSLGVAGRSDTQYF. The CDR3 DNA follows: TGCGCCAGCAGCTTGGGGGTAGCGGGGAGGTCAGATACGCAGTATTTT.

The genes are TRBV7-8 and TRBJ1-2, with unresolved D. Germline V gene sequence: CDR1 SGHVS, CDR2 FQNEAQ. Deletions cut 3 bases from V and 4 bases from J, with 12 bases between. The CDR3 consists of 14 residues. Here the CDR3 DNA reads TGTGCCAGCAGCTTCCGACAATCGGCCTATGGCTACACCTTC. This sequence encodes CASSFRQSAYGYTF.

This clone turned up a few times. CDR3 sequence (DNA): TGTGCCAGTAGTATAGCCGGGAGGGGAGAGAGTCAGCCCCAGCATTTT. It encodes CASSIAGRGESQPQHF. The chain couples TRBV19 to TRBJ1-5; tentative D call: TRBD1 (5 bases). The V gene's germline CDR1 is LNHDA and CDR2 SQIVND (reference sequence). V was pared by 1 base and J by 6 bases, with 16 bases between. The CDR3 runs 16 residues.

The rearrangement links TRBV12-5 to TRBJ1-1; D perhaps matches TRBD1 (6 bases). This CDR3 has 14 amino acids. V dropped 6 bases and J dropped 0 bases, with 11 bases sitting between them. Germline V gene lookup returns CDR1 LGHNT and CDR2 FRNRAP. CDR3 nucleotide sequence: TGTGCTAGTGGAACGGACAGCATGAACACTGAAGCTTTCTTT. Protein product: CASGTDSMNTEAFF.

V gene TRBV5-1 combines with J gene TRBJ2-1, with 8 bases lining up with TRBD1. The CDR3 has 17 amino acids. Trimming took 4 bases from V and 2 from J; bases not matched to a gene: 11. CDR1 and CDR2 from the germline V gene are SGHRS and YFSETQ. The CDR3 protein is CASSGPHQGAPYNEQFF. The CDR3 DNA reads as TGCGCCAGCAGCGGGCCCCACCAGGGGGCGCCCTACAATGAGCAGTTCTTC.

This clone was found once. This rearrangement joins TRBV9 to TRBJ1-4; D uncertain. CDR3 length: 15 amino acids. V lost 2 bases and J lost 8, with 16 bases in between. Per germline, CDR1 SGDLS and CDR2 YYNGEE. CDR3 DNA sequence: TGTGCCAGCAGCGTCGATGGGGTACCGGGGGAAAAACTGTTTTTT. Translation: CASSVDGVPGEKLFF.

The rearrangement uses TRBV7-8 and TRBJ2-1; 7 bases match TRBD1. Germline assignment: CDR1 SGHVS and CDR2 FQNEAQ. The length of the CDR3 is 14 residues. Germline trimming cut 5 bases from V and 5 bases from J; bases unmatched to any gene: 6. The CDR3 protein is CASSVGTANNEQFF. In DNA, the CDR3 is TGTGCCAGCAGCGTCGGGACAGCGAACAATGAGCAGTTCTTC.

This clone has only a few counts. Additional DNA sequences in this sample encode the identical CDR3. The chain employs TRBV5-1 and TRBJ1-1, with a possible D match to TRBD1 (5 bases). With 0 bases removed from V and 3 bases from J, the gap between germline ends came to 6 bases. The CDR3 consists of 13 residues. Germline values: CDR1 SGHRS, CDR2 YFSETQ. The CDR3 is CASSLAGDTEAFF. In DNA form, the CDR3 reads TGCGCCAGCAGCTTGGCGGGGGACACTGAAGCTTTCTTT.

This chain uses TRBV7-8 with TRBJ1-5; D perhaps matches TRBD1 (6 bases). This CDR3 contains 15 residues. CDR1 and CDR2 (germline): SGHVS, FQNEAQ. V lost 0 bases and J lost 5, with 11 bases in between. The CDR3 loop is CASSLALRGDQPQHF. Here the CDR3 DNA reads TGTGCCAGCAGCTTAGCGCTCAGGGGCGATCAGCCCCAGCATTTT.

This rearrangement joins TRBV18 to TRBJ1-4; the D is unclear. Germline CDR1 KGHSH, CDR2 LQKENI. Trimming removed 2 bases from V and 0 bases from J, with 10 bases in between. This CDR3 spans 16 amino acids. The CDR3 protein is CASSPFPLTTNEKLFF. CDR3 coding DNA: TGTGCCAGCTCACCATTCCCCCTGACAACTAATGAAAAACTGTTTTTT. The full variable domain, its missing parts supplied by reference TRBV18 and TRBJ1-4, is NAGVMQNPRHLVRRRGQEARLRCSPMKGHSHVYWYRQLPEEGLKFMVYLQKENIIDESGMPKERFSAEFPKEGPSILRIQQVVRGDSAAYFCASSPFPLTTNEKLFFGSGTQLSVL.

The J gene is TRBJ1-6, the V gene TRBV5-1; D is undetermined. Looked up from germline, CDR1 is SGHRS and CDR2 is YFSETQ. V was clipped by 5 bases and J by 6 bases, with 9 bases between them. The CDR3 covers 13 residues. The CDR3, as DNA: TGCGCCAGCAGGGCAGAAACTAATTCACCCCTCCACTTT. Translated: CASRAETNSPLHF.

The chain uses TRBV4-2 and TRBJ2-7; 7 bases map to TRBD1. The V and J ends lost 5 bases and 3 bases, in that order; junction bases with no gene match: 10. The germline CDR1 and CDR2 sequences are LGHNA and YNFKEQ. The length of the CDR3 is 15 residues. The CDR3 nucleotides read TGTGCCAGCAGCTCAGACAGGACAGGAGTCTACGAGCAGTACTTC. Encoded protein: CASSSDRTGVYEQYF.

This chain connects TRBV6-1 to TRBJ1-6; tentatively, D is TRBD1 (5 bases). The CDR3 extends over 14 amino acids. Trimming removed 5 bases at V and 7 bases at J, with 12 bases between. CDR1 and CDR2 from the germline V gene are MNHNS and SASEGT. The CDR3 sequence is CASSRDAQNSPLHF. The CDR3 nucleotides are TGTGCCAGCAGTAGGGACGCCCAAAATTCACCCCTCCACTTT.

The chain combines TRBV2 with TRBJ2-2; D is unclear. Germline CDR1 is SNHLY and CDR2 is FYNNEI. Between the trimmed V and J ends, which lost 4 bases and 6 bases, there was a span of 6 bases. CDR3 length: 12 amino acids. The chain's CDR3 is CASSGEAGELFF. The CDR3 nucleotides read TGTGCCAGCAGTGGGGAAGCCGGGGAGCTGTTTTTT.

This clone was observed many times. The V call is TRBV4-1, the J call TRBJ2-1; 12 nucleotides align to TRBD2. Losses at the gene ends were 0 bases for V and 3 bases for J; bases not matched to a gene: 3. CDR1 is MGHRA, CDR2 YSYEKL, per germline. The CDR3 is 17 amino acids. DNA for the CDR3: TGCGCCAGCAGCCAAGAAGGACTAGCGGGGATCTACAATGAGCAGTTCTTC. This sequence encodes CASSQEGLAGIYNEQFF.

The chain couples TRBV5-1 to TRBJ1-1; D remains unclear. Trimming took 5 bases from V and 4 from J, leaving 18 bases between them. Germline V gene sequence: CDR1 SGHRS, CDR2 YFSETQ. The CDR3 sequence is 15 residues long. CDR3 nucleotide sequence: TGCGCCAGCAGTCCCCGGTGGGAACCAGTCACTGAAGCTTTCTTT. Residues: CASSPRWEPVTEAFF.

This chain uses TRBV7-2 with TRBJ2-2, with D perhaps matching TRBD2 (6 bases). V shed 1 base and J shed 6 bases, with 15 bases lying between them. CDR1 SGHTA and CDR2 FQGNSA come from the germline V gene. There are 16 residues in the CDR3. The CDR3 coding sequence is TGTGCCAGCAGCTTAGTAGGGTCAGGGAGGTCCGGGGAGCTGTTTTTT. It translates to CASSLVGSGRSGELFF.

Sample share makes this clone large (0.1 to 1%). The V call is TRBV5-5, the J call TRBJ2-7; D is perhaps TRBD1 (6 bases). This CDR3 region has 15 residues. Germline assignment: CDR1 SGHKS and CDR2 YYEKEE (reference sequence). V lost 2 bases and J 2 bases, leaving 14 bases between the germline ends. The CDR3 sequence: CASSLGRTATYEQYF. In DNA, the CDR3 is TGTGCCAGCAGCTTAGGGCGGACAGCAACCTACGAGCAGTACTTC.

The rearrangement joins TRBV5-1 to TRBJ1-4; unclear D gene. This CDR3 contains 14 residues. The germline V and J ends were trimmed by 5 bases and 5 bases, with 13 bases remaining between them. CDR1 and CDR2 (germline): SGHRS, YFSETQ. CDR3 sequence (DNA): TGCGCCAGCAGTTCGACGTCCCAGAATGAAAAACTGTTTTTT. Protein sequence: CASSSTSQNEKLFF.

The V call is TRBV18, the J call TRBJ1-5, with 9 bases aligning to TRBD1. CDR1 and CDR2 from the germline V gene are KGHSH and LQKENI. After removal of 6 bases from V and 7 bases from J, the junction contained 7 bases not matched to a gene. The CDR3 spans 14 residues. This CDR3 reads CASSQTGGRQPQHF. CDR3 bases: TGTGCCAGCTCCCAGACAGGGGGAAGGCAGCCCCAGCATTTT.

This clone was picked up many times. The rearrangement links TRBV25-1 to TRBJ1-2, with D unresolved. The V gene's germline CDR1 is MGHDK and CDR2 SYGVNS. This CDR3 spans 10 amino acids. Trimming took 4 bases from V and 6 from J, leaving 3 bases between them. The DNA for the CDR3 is TGTGCCAGCAGTGGTGATGGCTACACCTTC. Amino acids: CASSGDGYTF.

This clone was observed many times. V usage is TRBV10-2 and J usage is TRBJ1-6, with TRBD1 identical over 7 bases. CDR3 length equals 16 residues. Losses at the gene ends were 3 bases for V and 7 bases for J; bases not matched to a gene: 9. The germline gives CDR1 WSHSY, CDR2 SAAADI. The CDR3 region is CASSDPGTVVNSPLHF. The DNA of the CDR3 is TGCGCCAGCAGTGACCCCGGGACAGTTGTAAATTCACCCCTCCACTTT.

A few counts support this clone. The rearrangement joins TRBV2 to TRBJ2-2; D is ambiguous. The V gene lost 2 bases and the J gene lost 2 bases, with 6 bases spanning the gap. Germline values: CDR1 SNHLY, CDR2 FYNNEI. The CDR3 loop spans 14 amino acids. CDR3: CASSEQINTGELFF. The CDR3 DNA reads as TGTGCCAGCAGTGAACAGATAAACACCGGGGAGCTGTTTTTT.

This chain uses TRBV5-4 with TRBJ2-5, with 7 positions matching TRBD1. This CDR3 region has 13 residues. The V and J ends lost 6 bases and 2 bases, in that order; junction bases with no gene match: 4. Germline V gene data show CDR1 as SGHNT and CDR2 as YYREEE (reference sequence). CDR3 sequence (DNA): TGTGCCAGCAAGGGGGCATATCAAGAGACCCAGTACTTC. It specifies CASKGAYQETQYF. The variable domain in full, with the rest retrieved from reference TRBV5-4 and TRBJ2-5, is ETGVTQSPTHLIKTRGQQVTLRCSSQSGHNTVSWYQQALGQGPQFIFQYYREEENGRGNFPPRFSGLQFPNYSSELNVNALELDDSALYLCASKGAYQETQYFGPGTRLLVL.